This TCR beta chain was captured in a study of blood T cells in healthy people across ages. Broader study findings: Age showed a roughly linear inverse relationship with TCR beta diversity per million T cells.

PCR was performed a second time for about 6 to 12 cycles using a sample-barcoded 5' primer and a J-beta primer mix. Each cDNA molecule received a tag from a template-switch adaptor that had 12 random nucleotides. TCRdb re-called the 5' RACE reads with MiXCR, one entry per CDR3 protein. This table holds 1.5 million to 1.8 million distinct CDR3 sequences, roughly 43% found once. The length of the CDR3 is 12 residues. V lost 4 bases and J 0 bases, leaving 4 bases between the germline ends. CDR1 is SQVTM, CDR2 ANQGSEA, per germline. Each sample yielded at least 6.5 million isolated PBMCs. Notes on this clonotype: What it recognizes is unknown.

This receptor was obtained from a woman younger than 30 in good health. Sequenced sample: blood. J is TRBJ1-3 and V is TRBV29-1; D unclear. The DNA of the CDR3 is TGCAGCGTTGTATACTCTGGAAACACCATATATTTT. Protein product: CSVVYSGNTIYF.